These 19 T cell receptor beta chains originate from one sample sequenced in a study of shared clonotypes between healthy human individuals. Naive CD8 cells, CD45RO-negative and positively selected for CCR7, excluded terminally differentiated effector memory CD45RA+ cells. The assay was immunoSEQ multiplex PCR, and TCRdb's table has in-frame clones only and misses some. The sample has some 2 million clones, about 95% seen once; the top ten hold about 1.1%. Sequencing was done on a sample of naive CD8+ T cells sorted from blood. Receptors originate from a man aged 18 to 30 in good health.

The chain has TRBV10-1 and TRBJ2-7; D is perhaps TRBD2 (6 bases). The CDR3 consists of 14 residues. V shed 2 bases and J shed 4 bases, with 12 bases lying between them. CDR1 is WNHNN and CDR2 is SYGVQD in the germline V gene (reference sequence). In nucleotides, the CDR3 is TGCGCCAGCAGTGAGAGTGGGAGGTGGTACGAGCAGTACTTC. Amino acids: CASSESGRWYEQYF.

V is TRBV7-9 and J is TRBJ2-2; 10 nucleotides agree with TRBD1. V was pared by 3 bases and J by 5 bases, with 6 bases of the junction left unmatched. CDR1 is SEHNR, CDR2 FQNEAQ, per germline (reference sequence). This CDR3 has 16 residues. CDR3 sequence (DNA): TGTGCCAGCAGCTTTCCCGGGACAGGGGTGACCGGGGAGCTGTTTTTT. This gives the protein CASSFPGTGVTGELFF.

Of note for this clone: A much larger clone differs from this one at a single base, so this may be a read error. Within the sample, other DNA sequences also encode this same CDR3. The V gene is TRBV11-2, the J gene TRBJ2-1; D gene unclear. The CDR3 is 11 residues long. CDR1 SGHAT and CDR2 FQNNGV come from the germline V gene. V shed 4 bases and J shed 7 bases, with 5 bases lying between them. The CDR3 reads CASSYGNEQFF. The CDR3 DNA sequence: TGTGCCAGCAGCTACGGGAATGAGCAGTTCTTC.

The chain carries TRBV27 and TRBJ2-5, with D possibly TRBD1 on 5 matching bases. The germline V and J ends were trimmed by 5 bases and 2 bases, with 9 bases remaining between them. Germline V gene lookup returns CDR1 MNHEY and CDR2 SMNVEV (reference sequence). This CDR3 spans 13 amino acids. CDR3 coding DNA: TGTGCCAGCAGTCGGCAGGGACAAGAGACCCAGTACTTC. Its protein is CASSRQGQETQYF.

The chain carries TRBV4-1 and TRBJ2-6, with a possible D match to TRBD1 (5 bases). Germline assignment: CDR1 MGHRA and CDR2 YSYEKL. Deletions cut 1 base from V and 0 bases from J, with 13 bases between. The CDR3 sequence is 18 residues long. The CDR3 protein is CASSQVGRAISGANVLTF. CDR3 coding DNA: TGCGCCAGCAGCCAAGTGGGCAGGGCTATCTCTGGGGCCAACGTCCTGACTTTC.

This sequence joins TRBV5-1 and TRBJ2-3; 8 bases align to TRBD2. Germline V lookup: CDR1 SGHRS, CDR2 YFSETQ. CDR3 length equals 15 residues. Trimming at V came to 7 bases and at J to 4 bases, leaving 11 bases not matched to a gene. CDR3 protein: CASGYPGGAADTQYF. CDR3 coding DNA: TGCGCCAGCGGGTACCCCGGGGGGGCAGCAGATACGCAGTATTTT.

Concerning this clone: The sample carries other DNA sequences with the same CDR3. The genes are TRBV10-2 and TRBJ2-5; weak D call: TRBD1 (5 bases). Trimming left V 3 bases short and J 2 bases short, with 7 bases between. This CDR3 region has 13 residues. Germline V gene lookup returns CDR1 WSHSY and CDR2 SAAADI. The DNA for the CDR3 is TGCGCCAGCAGTGAAGACAGTCAAGAGACCCAGTACTTC. Protein sequence: CASSEDSQETQYF.

The chain links TRBV4-1 to TRBJ2-3, with D possibly matching TRBD2 (6 bases). The CDR3 is 17 amino acids. Germline V gene lookup returns CDR1 MGHRA and CDR2 YSYEKL. Deletions cut 3 bases from V and 5 bases from J, with 21 bases between. Here the CDR3 DNA reads TGCGCCAGCAGCCAGATAGTAGCCTGGGGGGAGTTAGATACGCAGTATTTT. It encodes CASSQIVAWGELDTQYF.

With regard to this clone: This sample includes further DNA sequences coding for the same CDR3. This chain uses TRBV9 with TRBJ1-5; D might be TRBD1 (5 bases). The ends were cut back, 2 bases at V and 0 bases at J, with 6 bases in the middle. This CDR3 has 14 residues. Germline V gene data show CDR1 as SGDLS and CDR2 as YYNGEE. The CDR3 spells CASSVGDSNQPQHF. CDR3 coding DNA: TGTGCCAGCAGCGTGGGGGATAGCAATCAGCCCCAGCATTTT.

Written as DNA, the CDR3 is TGCAGCGCTGTGGACAGGGATGGAAACACCATATATTTT. It translates to CSAVDRDGNTIYF. The chain carries TRBV29-1 and TRBJ1-3; TRBD1 aligns across 8 bases. CDR3 length: 13 amino acids. J was trimmed by 3 bases and V by 7 bases; bases with no gene match: 5. Germline CDR1 and CDR2: SQVTM and ANQGSEA.

This chain links TRBV2 with TRBJ2-1, with D hard to call. The CDR3 spans 16 residues. The germline V gene encodes CDR1 SNHLY and CDR2 FYNNEI. V was trimmed by 0 bases and J by 4 bases, leaving 13 bases between them. The CDR3 nucleotides read TGTGCCAGCAGTGAAGCGCAGGACCCCCCGTACAATGAGCAGTTCTTC. Amino acid sequence: CASSEAQDPPYNEQFF.

As to this clone: In the same sample, other DNA sequences code for this CDR3. The chain uses TRBV19 and TRBJ2-1, with D perhaps matching TRBD1 or TRBD2 (5 bases each). CDR3 length: 14 residues. Germline V gene lookup returns CDR1 LNHDA and CDR2 SQIVND (reference sequence). The V end was cut by 4 bases, the J end by 3 bases, with 10 bases between. The chain's CDR3 is CASSTSGGYNEQFF. The CDR3 DNA sequence: TGTGCCAGTAGTACCTCTGGGGGCTACAATGAGCAGTTCTTC.

The gene calls are TRBV2 and TRBJ2-2; the D call may be TRBD1 or TRBD2 (6 bases each). The CDR3 sequence is 15 residues long. The V gene lost 3 bases and the J gene lost 3 bases, with 11 bases spanning the gap. CDR1 and CDR2 (germline): SNHLY, FYNNEI. CDR3 DNA: TGTGCCAGCAGTGATGGAGGGACACACACCGGGGAGCTGTTTTTT. This encodes CASSDGGTHTGELFF. The variable domain in full, completed from reference TRBV2 and TRBJ2-2, reads EPEVTQTPSHQVTQMGQEVILRCVPISNHLYFYWYRQILGQKVEFLVSFYNNEISEKSEIFDDQFSVERPDGSNFTLKIRSTKLEDSAMYFCASSDGGTHTGELFFGEGSRLTVL.

CDR3 DNA sequence: TGCGCCAGCAGCCAGGGCCCAGCGGAAGATACGCAGTATTTT. It specifies CASSQGPAEDTQYF. V and J are TRBV4-1 and TRBJ2-3; possibly TRBD2 for D (5 bases). The CDR3 has 14 amino acids. Trimming removed 3 bases at V and 5 bases at J, with 12 bases between. Per the germline V gene, CDR1 is MGHRA and CDR2 is YSYEKL.

As for this clone: Other nucleotide sequences in the sample specify the same CDR3. V is TRBV4-3 and J is TRBJ1-4, with 8 bases identical to TRBD1. In germline, CDR1 is LGHNA, CDR2 YSLEER. V lost 4 bases to trimming and J lost 7 bases; unmatched junction nucleotides: 8. The CDR3 contains 15 residues. The chain's CDR3 is CASSRLTGGSEKLFF. In DNA form, the CDR3 reads TGCGCCAGCAGCCGCCTTACAGGGGGAAGTGAAAAACTGTTTTTT.

On this clone itself: One end of the junction does not line up with germline, which may come from a read error. The rearrangement uses TRBV11-2 and TRBJ2-7; the D gene is possibly TRBD2 (6 bases). The germline V gene has CDR1 SGHAT and CDR2 FQNNGV. This CDR3 region has 14 residues. CDR3 residues: CASSLTRGDPTTIF. CDR3 DNA sequence: TGTGCCAGCAGCTTGACGCGCGGGGACCCCACCACGATCTTC. The full variable domain, in which reference TRBV11-2 and TRBJ2-7 provide the parts outside the CDR3, is EAGVAQSPRYKIIEKRQSVAFWCNPISGHATLYWYQQILGQGPKLLIQFQNNGVVDDSQLPKDRFSAERLKGVDSTLKIQPAKLEDSAVYLCASSLTRGDPTTIFGPGTRLTVT.

As regards this clone: Other DNA variants within this sample encode the same CDR3. The rearrangement links TRBV7-6 to TRBJ1-1, with a possible D match to TRBD1 (5 bases). The CDR3 runs 13 residues. Looked up from germline, CDR1 is SGHVS and CDR2 is FNYEAQ. V was trimmed by 0 bases and J by 5 bases, leaving 7 bases between them. CDR3 DNA sequence: TGTGCCAGCAGCTTAGCAGGGGTTACTGAAGCTTTCTTT. Translating it yields CASSLAGVTEAFF. The complete variable domain, with remaining parts taken from reference TRBV7-6 and TRBJ1-1, reads GAGVSQSPRYKVTKRGQDVALRCDPISGHVSLYWYRQALGQGPEFLTYFNYEAQQDKSGLPNDRFSAERPEGSISTLTIQRTEQRDSAMYRCASSLAGVTEAFFGQGTRLTVV.

The chain links TRBV6-6 to TRBJ1-2, with D possibly matching TRBD1 (5 bases). The length of the CDR3 is 14 residues. The V and J ends lost 5 bases and 5 bases respectively, with 15 bases between them. Germline loops: CDR1 MNHNY, CDR2 SVGAGI (reference sequence). The CDR3 coding sequence is TGTGCCAGCAGTCAATCGGGACTTTCTTATGGCTACACCTTC. Protein product: CASSQSGLSYGYTF.

The chain employs TRBV25-1 and TRBJ2-2; the D gene could be TRBD1 or TRBD2 (5 bases each). V was shortened by 7 bases and J by 7 bases, with 13 bases between the two germline ends. The CDR3 extends over 13 amino acids. From germline, CDR1 is MGHDK and CDR2 SYGVNS. The CDR3 nucleotides are TGTGCCAGCATCGCAGGGACGGGCGGGGAGCTGTTTTTT. It translates to CASIAGTGGELFF.